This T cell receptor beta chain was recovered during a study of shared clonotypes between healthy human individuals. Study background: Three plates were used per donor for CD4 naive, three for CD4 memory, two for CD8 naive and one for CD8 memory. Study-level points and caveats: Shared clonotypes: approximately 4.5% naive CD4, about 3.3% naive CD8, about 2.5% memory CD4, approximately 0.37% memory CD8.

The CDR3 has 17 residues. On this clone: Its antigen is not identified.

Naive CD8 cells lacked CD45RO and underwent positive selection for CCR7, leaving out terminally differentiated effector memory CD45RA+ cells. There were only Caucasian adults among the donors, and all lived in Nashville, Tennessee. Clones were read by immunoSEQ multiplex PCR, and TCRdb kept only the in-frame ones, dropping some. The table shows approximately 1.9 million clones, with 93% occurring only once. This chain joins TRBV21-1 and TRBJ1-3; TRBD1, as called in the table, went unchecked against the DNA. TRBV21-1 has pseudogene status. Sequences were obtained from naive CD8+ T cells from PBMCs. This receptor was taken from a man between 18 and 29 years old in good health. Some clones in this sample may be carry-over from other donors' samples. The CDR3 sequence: CASSKDDSECSGNTIYF. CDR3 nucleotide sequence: TGTGCCAGCAGCAAAGACGACAGCGAATGCTCTGGAAACACCATATATTTT.